This TCR beta chain was recovered during a study of vaccination and CD4 T cells after COVID-19. Study-wide findings and caveats: Convalescent patients showed a median around 90% of reactive clones that were seen only post-vaccination.

This CDR3 has 18 residues. CDR1 LGHNA and CDR2 YSLEER come from the germline V gene. The J segment lost 0 bases and the V segment lost 1 base, leaving 11 bases of the junction unmatched. Worth noting for this clonotype: What it recognizes is unknown.

Indicated treatment: roughly ten-day PBMC culture with coronavirus spike peptide pools or control peptides (ViraFEST assay). The Oncomine TCR Beta short-read assay was applied to DNA of cultured CD4+ T cells. TCRdb analysed the PCR reads with MiXCR anew, one entry per CDR3 protein. The sample includes about 14,000 distinct CDR3 sequences, approximately 48% of them seen just once. The starting material was CD4+ T cells from blood, cultured in vitro, obtained before SARS-CoV-2 vaccination. The TCR originated in a human donor who had recovered from COVID-19. The gene calls are TRBV4-3 and TRBJ1-1, with 7 bases lining up with TRBD1. The CDR3 sequence: CASSQGSGTEVVNTEAFF. DNA of the CDR3: TGCGCCAGCAGCCAAGGTTCCGGGACAGAGGTGGTGAACACTGAAGCTTTCTTT.